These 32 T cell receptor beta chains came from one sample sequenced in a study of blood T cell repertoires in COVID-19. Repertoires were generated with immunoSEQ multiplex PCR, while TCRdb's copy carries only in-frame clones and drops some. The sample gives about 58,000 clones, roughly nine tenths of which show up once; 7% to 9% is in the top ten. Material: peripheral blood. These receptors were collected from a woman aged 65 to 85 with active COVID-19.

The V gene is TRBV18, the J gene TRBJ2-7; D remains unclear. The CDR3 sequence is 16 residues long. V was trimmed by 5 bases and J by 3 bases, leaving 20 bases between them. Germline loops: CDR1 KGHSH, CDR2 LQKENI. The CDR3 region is CASSREQTASRYEQYF. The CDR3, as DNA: TGTGCCAGCTCAAGAGAGCAAACCGCGTCCCGCTACGAGCAGTACTTC. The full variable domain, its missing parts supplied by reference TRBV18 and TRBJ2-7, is NAGVMQNPRHLVRRRGQEARLRCSPMKGHSHVYWYRQLPEEGLKFMVYLQKENIIDESGMPKERFSAEFPKEGPSILRIQQVVRGDSAAYFCASSREQTASRYEQYFGPGTRLTVT.

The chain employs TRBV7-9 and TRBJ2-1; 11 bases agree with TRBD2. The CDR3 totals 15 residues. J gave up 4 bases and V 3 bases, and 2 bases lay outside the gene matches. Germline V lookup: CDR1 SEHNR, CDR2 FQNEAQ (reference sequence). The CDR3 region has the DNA TGTGCCAGCAGCTTGGGACTAGCGGTTTACAATGAGCAGTTCTTC. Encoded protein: CASSLGLAVYNEQFF. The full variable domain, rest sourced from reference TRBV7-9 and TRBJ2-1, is DTGVSQNPRHKITKRGQNVTFRCDPISEHNRLYWYRQTLGQGPEFLTYFQNEAQLEKSRLLSDRFSAERPKGSFSTLEIQRTEQGDSAMYLCASSLGLAVYNEQFFGPGTRLTVL.

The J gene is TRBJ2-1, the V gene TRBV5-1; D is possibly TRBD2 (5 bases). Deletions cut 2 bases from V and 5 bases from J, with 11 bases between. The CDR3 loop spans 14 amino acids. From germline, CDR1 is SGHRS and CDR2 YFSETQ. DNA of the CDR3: TGCGCCAGCAGCTTACTAGACTCGAACAATGAGCAGTTCTTC. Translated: CASSLLDSNNEQFF.

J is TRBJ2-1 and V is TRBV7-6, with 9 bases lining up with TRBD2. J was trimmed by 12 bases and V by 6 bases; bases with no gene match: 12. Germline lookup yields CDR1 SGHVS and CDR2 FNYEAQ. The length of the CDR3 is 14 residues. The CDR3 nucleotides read TGTGCCAGCAGAGGGGGTACGGCTAGCGGGGCGCAGTTCTTC. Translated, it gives CASRGGTASGAQFF.

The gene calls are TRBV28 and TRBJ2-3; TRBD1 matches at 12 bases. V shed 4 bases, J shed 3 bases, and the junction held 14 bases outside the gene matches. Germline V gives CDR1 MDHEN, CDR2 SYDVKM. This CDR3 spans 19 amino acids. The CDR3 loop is CASSSIYRDRGPATDTQYF. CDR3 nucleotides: TGTGCCAGCAGTTCTATTTACCGGGACAGGGGGCCCGCAACAGATACGCAGTATTTT.

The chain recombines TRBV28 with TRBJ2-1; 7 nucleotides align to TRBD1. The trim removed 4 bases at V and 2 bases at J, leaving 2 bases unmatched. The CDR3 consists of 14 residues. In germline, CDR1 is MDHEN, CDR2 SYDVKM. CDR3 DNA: TGTGCCAGCAGTTGGACAGGTGCCTACAATGAGCAGTTCTTC. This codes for CASSWTGAYNEQFF.

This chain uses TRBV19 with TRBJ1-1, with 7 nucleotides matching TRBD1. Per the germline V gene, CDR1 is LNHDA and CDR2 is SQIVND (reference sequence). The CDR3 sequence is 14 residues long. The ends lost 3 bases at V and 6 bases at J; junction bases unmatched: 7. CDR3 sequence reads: CASSIRTGRAEAFF. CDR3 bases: TGTGCCAGTAGTATTAGGACAGGCCGGGCTGAAGCTTTCTTT.

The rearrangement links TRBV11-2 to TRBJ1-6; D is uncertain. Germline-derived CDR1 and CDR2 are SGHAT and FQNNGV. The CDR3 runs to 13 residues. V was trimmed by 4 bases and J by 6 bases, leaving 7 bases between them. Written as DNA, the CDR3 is TGTGCCAGCAGCTCAAACACTAATTCACCCCTCCACTTT. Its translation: CASSSNTNSPLHF.

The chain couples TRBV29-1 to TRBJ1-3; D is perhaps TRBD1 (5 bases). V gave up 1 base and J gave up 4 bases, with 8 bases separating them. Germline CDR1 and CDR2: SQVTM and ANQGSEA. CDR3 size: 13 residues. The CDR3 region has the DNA TGCAGCGTTGAAGGCAGGGTCGGAAACACCATATATTTT. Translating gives CSVEGRVGNTIYF.

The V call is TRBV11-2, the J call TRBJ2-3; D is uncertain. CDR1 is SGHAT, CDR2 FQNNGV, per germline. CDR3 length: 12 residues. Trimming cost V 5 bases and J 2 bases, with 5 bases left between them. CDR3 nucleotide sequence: TGTGCCAGCAGCACCTACACAGATACGCAGTATTTT. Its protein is CASSTYTDTQYF.

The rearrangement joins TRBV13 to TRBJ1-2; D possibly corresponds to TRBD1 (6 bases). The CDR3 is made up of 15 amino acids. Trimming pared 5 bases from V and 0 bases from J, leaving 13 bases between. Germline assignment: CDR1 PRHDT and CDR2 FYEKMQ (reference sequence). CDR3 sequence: CASSRRQATNYGYTF. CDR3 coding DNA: TGTGCCAGCAGCCGAAGACAGGCAACTAACTATGGCTACACCTTC. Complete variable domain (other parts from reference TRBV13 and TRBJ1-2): AAGVIQSPRHLIKEKRETATLKCYPIPRHDTVYWYQQGPGQDPQFLISFYEKMQSDKGSIPDRFSAQQFSDYHSELNMSSLELGDSALYFCASSRRQATNYGYTFGSGTRLTVV.

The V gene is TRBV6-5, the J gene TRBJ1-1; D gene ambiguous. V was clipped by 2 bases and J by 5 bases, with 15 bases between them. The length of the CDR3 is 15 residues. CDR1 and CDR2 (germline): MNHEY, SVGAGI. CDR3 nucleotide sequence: TGTGCCAGCAGTTACGGGGAGGGAGGGAGGACTGAAGCTTTCTTT. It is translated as CASSYGEGGRTEAFF.

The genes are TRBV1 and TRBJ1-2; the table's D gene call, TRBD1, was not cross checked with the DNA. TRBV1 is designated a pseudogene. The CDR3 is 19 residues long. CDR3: CTSSQDKGTGISDVLGYTF. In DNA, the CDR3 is TGCACCAGCAGCCAAGACAAAGGCACAGGGATCTCAGACGTCCTTGGCTACACCTTC.

The CDR3: CASSVATGSGNTIYF. The CDR3 nucleotides read TGTGCCAGCAGCGTAGCAACAGGGTCTGGAAACACCATATATTTT. The rearrangement links TRBV9 to TRBJ1-3, with a tentative D call TRBD1 (6 bases). This CDR3 region has 15 residues. Per the germline V gene, CDR1 is SGDLS and CDR2 is YYNGEE. The V and J ends lost 0 bases and 1 base respectively, with 8 bases between them. Supplemented by reference TRBV9 and TRBJ1-3, the full variable domain reads DSGVTQTPKHLITATGQRVTLRCSPRSGDLSVYWYQQSLDQGLQFLIQYYNGEERAKGNILERFSAQQFPDLHSELNLSSLELGDSALYFCASSVATGSGNTIYFGEGSWLTVV.

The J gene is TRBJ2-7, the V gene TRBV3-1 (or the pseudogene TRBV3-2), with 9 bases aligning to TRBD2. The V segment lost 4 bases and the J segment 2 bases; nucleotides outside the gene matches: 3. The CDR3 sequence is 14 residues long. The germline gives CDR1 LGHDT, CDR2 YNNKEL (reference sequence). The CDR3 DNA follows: TGTGCCAGCAGCCGGACTAGCGAGACCTACGAGCAGTACTTC. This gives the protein CASSRTSETYEQYF.

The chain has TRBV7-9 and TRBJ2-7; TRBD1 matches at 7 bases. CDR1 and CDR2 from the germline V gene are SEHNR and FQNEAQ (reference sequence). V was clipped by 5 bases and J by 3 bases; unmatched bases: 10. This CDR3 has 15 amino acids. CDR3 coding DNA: TGTGCCAGCAGCCCAGGATTGACAGGGATCTACGAGCAGTACTTC. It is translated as CASSPGLTGIYEQYF. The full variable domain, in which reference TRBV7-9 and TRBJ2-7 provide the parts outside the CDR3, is DTGVSQNPRHKITKRGQNVTFRCDPISEHNRLYWYRQTLGQGPEFLTYFQNEAQLEKSRLLSDRFSAERPKGSFSTLEIQRTEQGDSAMYLCASSPGLTGIYEQYFGPGTRLTVT.

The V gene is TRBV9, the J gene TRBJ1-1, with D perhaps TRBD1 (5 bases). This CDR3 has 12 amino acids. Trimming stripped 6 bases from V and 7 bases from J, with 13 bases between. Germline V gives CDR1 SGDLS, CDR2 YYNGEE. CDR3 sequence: CASIGGRGEAFF. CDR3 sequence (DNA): TGTGCCAGCATTGGGGGGAGAGGTGAAGCTTTCTTT.

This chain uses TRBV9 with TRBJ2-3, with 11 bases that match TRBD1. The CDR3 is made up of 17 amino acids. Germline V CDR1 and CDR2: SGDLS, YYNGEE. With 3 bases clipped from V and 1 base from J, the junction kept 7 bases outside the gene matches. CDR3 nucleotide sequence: TGTGCCAGCAGCGAGCAAAGGGGACAGGGGGGCACAGATACGCAGTATTTT. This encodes CASSEQRGQGGTDTQYF.

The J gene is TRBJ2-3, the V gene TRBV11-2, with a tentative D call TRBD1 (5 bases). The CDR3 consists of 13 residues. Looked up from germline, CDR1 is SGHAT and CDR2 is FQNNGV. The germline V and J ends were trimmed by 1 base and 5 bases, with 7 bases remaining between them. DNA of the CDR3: TGTGCCAGCAGCTTAGGGGGCCTAGATACGCAGTATTTT. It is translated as CASSLGGLDTQYF.

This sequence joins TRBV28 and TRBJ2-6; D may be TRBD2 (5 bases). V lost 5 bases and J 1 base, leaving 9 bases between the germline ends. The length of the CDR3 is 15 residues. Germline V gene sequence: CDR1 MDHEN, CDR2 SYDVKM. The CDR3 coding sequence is TGTGCCAGCAGTCCCACGGGGTCTGGGGCCAACGTCCTGACTTTC. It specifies CASSPTGSGANVLTF.

CDR3 amino acids: CASGTSGGTDTQYF. CDR3 bases: TGTGCCAGTGGGACTAGCGGGGGCACAGATACGCAGTATTTT. The chain is built from TRBV19 and TRBJ2-3; 13 bases are a match to TRBD2. V shed 8 bases, J shed 1 base, and the junction held 0 bases outside the gene matches. CDR3 length: 14 amino acids. Germline V gives CDR1 LNHDA, CDR2 SQIVND (reference sequence).

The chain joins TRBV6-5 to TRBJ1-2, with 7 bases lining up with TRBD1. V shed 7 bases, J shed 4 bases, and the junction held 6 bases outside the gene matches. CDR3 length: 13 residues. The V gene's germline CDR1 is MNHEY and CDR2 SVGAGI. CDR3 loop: CASKGQAVYGYTF. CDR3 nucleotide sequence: TGTGCCAGCAAAGGACAGGCTGTCTATGGCTACACCTTC.

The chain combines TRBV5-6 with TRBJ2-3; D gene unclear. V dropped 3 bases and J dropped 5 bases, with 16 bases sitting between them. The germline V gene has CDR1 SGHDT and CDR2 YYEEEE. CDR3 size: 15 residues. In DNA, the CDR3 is TGTGCCAGCAGCTCAGAGGCTCTAACGGGAGATACGCAGTATTTT. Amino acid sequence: CASSSEALTGDTQYF.

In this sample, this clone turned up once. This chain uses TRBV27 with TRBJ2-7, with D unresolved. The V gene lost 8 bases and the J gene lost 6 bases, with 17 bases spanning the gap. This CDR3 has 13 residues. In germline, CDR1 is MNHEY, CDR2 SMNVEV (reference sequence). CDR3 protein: CASAKPLLFEQYF. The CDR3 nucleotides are TGTGCCAGCGCCAAGCCCCTGTTATTCGAGCAGTACTTC.

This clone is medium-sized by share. The CDR3: CASSNPGQVNSPLHF. In nucleotides, the CDR3 is TGTGCCAGTAGTAATCCGGGACAGGTAAATTCACCCCTCCACTTT. V usage is TRBV19 and J usage is TRBJ1-6, with 8 bases that match TRBD1. Trimming cost V 4 bases and J 7 bases; bases outside gene matches: 6. Germline V gene sequence: CDR1 LNHDA, CDR2 SQIVND (reference sequence). The CDR3 consists of 15 residues.

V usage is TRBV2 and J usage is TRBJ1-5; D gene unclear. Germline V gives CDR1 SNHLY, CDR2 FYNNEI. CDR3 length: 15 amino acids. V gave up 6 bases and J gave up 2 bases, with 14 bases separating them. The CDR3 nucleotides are TGTGCCAGCAGCGACCGGCGGGCCGGCAATCAGCCCCAGCATTTT. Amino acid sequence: CASSDRRAGNQPQHF.

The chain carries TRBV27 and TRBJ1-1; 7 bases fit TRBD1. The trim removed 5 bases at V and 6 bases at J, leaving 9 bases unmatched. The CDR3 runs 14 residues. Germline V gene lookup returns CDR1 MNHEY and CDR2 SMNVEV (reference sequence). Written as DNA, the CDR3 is TGTGCCAGCAGTACCCAGGGGGTTGGCGCTGAAGCTTTCTTT. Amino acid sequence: CASSTQGVGAEAFF.

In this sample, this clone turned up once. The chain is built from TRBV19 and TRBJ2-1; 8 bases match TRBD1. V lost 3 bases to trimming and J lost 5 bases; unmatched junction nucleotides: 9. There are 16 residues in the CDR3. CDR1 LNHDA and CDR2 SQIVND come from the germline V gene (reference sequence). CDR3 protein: CASSIKDRAGDNEQFF. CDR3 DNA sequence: TGTGCCAGTAGTATTAAGGACAGGGCCGGTGACAATGAGCAGTTCTTC. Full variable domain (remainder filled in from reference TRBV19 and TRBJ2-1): DGGITQSPKYLFRKEGQNVTLSCEQNLNHDAMYWYRQDPGQGLRLIYYSQIVNDFQKGDIAEGYSVSREKKESFPLTVTSAQKNPTAFYLCASSIKDRAGDNEQFFGPGTRLTVL.

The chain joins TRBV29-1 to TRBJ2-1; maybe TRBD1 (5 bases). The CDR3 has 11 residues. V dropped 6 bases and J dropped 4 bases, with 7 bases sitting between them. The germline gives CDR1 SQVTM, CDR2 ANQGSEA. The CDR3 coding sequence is TGCAGCGTCCGACAGTACAATGAGCAGTTCTTC. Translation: CSVRQYNEQFF.

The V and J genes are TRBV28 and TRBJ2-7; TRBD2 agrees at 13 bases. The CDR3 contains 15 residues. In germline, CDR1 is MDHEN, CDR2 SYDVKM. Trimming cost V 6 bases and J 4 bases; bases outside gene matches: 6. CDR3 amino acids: CASSLGLAGVYEQYF. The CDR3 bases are TGTGCCAGCAGCCTCGGACTAGCGGGAGTATACGAGCAGTACTTC.

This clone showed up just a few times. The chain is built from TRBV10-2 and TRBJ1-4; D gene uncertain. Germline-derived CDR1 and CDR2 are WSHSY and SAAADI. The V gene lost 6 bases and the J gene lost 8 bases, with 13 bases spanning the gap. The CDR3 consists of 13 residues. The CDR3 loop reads CASRPRAGEKLFF. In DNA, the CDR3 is TGCGCCAGCAGACCCCGTGCGGGGGAAAAACTGTTTTTT.

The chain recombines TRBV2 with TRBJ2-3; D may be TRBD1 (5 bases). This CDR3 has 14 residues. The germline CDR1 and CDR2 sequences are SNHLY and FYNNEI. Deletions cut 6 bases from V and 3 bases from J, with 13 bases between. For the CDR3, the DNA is TGTGCCAGCAGCCAAAGACAGAGTACAGATACGCAGTATTTT. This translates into CASSQRQSTDTQYF.